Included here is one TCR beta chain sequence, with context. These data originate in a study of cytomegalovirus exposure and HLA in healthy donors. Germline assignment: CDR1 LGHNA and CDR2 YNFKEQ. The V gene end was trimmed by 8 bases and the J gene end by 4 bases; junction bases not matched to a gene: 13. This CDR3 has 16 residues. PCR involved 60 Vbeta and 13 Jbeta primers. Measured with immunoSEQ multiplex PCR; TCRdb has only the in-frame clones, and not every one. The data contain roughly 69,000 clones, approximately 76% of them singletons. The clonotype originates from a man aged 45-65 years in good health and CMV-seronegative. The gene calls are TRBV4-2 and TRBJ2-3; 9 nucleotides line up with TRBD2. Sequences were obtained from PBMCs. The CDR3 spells CASRTMRGGLADTQYF. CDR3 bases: TGTGCCAGCCGGACCATGCGGGGGGGATTGGCAGATACGCAGTATTTT.